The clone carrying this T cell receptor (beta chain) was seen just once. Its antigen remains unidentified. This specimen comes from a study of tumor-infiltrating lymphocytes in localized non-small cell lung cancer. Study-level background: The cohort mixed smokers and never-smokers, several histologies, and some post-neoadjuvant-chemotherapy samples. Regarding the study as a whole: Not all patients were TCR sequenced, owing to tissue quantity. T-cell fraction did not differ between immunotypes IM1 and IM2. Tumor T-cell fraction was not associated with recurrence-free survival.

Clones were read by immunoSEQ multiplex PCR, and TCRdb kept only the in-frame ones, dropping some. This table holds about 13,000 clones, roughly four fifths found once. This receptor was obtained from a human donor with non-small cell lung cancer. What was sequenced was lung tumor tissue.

In DNA, the CDR3 is TGTGCCAGCAGTCTCACCCGAAGGGAAAAACTGTTTTTT. Its protein is CASSLTRREKLFF. The chain carries TRBV28 and TRBJ1-4, with D unresolved. CDR1 is MDHEN, CDR2 SYDVKM, per germline. CDR3 length equals 13 residues. The germline V and J ends were trimmed by 5 bases and 8 bases, with 12 bases remaining between them. Full variable domain (missing parts from reference TRBV28 and TRBJ1-4): DVKVTQSSRYLVKRTGEKVFLECVQDMDHENMFWYRQDPGLGLRLIYFSYDVKMKEKGDIPEGYSVSREKKERFSLILESASTNQTSMYLCASSLTRREKLFFGSGTQLSVL.